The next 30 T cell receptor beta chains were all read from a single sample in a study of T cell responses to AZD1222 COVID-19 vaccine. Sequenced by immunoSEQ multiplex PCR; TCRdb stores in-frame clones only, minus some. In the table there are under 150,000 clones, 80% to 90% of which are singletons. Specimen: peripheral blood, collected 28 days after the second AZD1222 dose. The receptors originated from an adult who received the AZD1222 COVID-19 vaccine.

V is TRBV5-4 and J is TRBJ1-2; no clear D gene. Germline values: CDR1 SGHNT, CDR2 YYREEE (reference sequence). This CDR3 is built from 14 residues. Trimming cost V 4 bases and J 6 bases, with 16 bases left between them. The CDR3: CASSPVPGGHGYTF. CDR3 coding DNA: TGTGCCAGCAGCCCGGTCCCGGGAGGTCATGGCTACACCTTC.

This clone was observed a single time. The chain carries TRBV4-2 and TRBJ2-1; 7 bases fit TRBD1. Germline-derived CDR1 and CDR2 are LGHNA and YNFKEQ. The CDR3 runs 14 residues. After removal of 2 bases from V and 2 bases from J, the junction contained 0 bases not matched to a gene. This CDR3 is CASSQQGAYNEQFF. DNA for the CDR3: TGTGCCAGCAGCCAACAGGGGGCCTACAATGAGCAGTTCTTC.

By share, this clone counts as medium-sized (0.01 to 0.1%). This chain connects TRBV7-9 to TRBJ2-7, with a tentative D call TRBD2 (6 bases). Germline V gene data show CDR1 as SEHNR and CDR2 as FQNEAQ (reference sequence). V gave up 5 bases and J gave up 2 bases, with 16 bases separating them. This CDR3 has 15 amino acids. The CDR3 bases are TGTGCCAGCAGCCTACCTCTCGCGGGGCCCTACGAGCAGTACTTC. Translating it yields CASSLPLAGPYEQYF.

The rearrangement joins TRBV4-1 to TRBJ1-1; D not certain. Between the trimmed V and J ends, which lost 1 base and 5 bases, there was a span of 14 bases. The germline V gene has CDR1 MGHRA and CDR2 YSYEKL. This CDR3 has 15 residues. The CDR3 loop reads CASSQGPGKGTEAFF. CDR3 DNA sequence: TGCGCCAGCAGCCAAGGGCCGGGGAAAGGTACTGAAGCTTTCTTT.

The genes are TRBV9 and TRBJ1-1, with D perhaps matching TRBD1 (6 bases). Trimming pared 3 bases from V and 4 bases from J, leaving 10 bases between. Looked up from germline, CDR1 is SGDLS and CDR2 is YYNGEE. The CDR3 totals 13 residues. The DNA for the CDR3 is TGTGCCAGCAGCGCAGGGGTCGGCACTGAAGCTTTCTTT. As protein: CASSAGVGTEAFF.

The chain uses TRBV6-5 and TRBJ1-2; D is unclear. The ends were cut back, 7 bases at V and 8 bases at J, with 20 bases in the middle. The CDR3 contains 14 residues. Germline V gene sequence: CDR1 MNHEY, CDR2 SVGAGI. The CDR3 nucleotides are TGTGCCAGCACCTTCCCCGGTTATTTGGGCGGCTACACCTTC. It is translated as CASTFPGYLGGYTF.

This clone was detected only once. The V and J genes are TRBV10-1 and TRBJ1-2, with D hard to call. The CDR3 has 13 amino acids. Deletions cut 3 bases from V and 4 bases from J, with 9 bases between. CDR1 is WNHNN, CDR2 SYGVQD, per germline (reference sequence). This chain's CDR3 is CASSDEASYGYTF. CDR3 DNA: TGCGCCAGCAGTGATGAGGCAAGCTATGGCTACACCTTC.

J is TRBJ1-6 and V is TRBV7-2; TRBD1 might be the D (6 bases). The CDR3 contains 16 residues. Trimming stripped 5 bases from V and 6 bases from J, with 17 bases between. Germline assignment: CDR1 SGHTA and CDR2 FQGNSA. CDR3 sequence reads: CASSMRGAVFNSPLHF. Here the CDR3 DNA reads TGTGCCAGCAGCATGCGGGGGGCAGTGTTTAATTCACCCCTCCACTTT.

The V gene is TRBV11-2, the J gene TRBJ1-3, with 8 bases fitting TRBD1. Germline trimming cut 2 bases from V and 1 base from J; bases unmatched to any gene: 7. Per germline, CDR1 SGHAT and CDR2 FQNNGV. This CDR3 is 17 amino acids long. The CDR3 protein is CASSLLAGGASGNTIYF. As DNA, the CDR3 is TGTGCCAGCAGCTTACTAGCAGGGGGCGCGTCTGGAAACACCATATATTTT.

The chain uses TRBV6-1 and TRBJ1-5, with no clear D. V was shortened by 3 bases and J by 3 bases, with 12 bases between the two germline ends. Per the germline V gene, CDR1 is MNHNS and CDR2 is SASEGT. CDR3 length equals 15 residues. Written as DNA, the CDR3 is TGTGCCAGCAGTGAGGGTGACACCTCCAATCAGCCCCAGCATTTT. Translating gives CASSEGDTSNQPQHF.

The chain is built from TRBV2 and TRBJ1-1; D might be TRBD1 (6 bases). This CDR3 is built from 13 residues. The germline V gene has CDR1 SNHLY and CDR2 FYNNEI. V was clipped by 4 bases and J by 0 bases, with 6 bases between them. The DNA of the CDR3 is TGTGCCAGCAGTGGACAGGTGAACACTGAAGCTTTCTTT. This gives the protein CASSGQVNTEAFF. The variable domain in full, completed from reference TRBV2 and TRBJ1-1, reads EPEVTQTPSHQVTQMGQEVILRCVPISNHLYFYWYRQILGQKVEFLVSFYNNEISEKSEIFDDQFSVERPDGSNFTLKIRSTKLEDSAMYFCASSGQVNTEAFFGQGTRLTVV.

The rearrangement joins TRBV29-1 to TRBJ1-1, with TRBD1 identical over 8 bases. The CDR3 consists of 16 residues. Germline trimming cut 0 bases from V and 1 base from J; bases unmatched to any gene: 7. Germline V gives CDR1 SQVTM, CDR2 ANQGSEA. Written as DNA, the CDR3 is TGCAGCGTTGAAGATTCTTGGGGGACAGGGAACACTGAAGCTTTCTTT. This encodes CSVEDSWGTGNTEAFF.

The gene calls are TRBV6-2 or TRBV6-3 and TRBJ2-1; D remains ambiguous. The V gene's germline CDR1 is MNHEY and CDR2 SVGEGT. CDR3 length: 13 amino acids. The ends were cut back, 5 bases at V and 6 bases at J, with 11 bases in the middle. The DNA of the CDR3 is TGTGCCAGCAGTGCGACTTCGGTCAATGAGCAGTTCTTC. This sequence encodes CASSATSVNEQFF.

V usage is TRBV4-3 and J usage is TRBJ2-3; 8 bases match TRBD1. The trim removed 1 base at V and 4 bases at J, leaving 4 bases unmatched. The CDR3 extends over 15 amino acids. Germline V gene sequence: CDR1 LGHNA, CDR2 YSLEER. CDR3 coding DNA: TGCGCCAGCAGCCAAGTGGGACAGGTCGCAGATACGCAGTATTTT. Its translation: CASSQVGQVADTQYF.

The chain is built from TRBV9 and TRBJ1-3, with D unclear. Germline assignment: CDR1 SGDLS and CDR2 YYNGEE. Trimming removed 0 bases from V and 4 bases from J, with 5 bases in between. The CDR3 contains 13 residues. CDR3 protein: CASSVGRGNTIYF. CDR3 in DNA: TGTGCCAGCAGCGTAGGCAGGGGAAACACCATATATTTT.

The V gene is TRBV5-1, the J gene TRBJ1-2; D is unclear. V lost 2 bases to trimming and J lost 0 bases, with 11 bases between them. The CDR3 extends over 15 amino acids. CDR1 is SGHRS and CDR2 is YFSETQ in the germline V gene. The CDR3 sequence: CASSLGSETNYGYTF. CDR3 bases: TGCGCCAGCAGCTTAGGGTCAGAGACTAACTATGGCTACACCTTC.

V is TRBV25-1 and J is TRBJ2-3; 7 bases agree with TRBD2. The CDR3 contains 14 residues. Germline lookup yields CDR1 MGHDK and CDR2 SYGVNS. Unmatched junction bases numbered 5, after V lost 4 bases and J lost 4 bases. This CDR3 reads CASSVAGVPDTQYF. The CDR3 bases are TGTGCCAGCAGTGTGGCGGGAGTCCCAGATACGCAGTATTTT.

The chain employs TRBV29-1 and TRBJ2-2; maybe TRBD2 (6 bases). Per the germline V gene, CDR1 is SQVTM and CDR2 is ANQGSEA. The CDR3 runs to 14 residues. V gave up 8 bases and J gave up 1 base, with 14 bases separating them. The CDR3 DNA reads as TGCAGCTGCGGGAATAGCGGGAACACCGGGGAGCTGTTTTTT. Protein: CSCGNSGNTGELFF.

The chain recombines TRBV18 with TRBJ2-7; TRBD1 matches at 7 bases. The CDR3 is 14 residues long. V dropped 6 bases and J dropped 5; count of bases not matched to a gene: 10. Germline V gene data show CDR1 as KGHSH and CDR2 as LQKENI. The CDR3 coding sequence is TGTGCCAGCTCGCCCGACAGGGTGCGGGACGAGCAGTACTTC. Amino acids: CASSPDRVRDEQYF.

In DNA form, the CDR3 reads TGTGCCAGCAGCGACCGACAAAGCACAGATACGCAGTATTTT. This gives the protein CASSDRQSTDTQYF. The V and J genes are TRBV14 and TRBJ2-3; D gene unclear. V shed 5 bases and J shed 0 bases, with 9 bases lying between them. CDR3 length: 14 residues. CDR1 and CDR2 from the germline V gene are SGHDN and FVKESK.

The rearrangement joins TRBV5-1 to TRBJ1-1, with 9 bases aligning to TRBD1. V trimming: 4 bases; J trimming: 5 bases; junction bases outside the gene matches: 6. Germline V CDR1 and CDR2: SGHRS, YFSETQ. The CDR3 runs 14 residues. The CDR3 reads CASSNTGGRTEAFF. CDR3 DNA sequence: TGCGCCAGCAGCAATACAGGGGGCAGGACTGAAGCTTTCTTT.

The CDR3 DNA reads TGTGCCAGCAGCTTAGAACCGCGGGGGGGCAATGAGCAGTTCTTC. Its protein product is CASSLEPRGGNEQFF. J is TRBJ2-1 and V is TRBV7-9, with TRBD2 matching 9 bases. The CDR3 sequence is 15 residues long. The V segment lost 1 base and the J segment 6 bases; nucleotides outside the gene matches: 4. Germline-derived CDR1 and CDR2 are SEHNR and FQNEAQ (reference sequence).

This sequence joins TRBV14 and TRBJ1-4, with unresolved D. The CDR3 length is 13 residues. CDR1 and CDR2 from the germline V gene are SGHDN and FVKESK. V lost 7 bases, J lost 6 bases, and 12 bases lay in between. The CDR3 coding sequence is TGTGCCAGCAACCGGGAAAGGCATGAAAAACTGTTTTTT. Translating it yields CASNRERHEKLFF.

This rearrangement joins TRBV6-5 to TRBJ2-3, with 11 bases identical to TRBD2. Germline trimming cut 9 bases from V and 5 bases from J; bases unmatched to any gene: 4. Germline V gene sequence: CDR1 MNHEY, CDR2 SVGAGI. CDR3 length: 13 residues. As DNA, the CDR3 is TGTGCCAGTAATCTAGCGGGAGGAGATACGCAGTATTTT. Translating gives CASNLAGGDTQYF.

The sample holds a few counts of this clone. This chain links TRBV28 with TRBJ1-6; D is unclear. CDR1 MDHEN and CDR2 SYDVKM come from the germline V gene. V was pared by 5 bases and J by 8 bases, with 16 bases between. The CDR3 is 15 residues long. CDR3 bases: TGTGCCAGCAGTCCCCCCCGGGTCCCTGATTCACCCCTCCACTTT. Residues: CASSPPRVPDSPLHF. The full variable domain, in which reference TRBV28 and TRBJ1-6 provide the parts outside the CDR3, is DVKVTQSSRYLVKRTGEKVFLECVQDMDHENMFWYRQDPGLGLRLIYFSYDVKMKEKGDIPEGYSVSREKKERFSLILESASTNQTSMYLCASSPPRVPDSPLHFGNGTRLTVT.

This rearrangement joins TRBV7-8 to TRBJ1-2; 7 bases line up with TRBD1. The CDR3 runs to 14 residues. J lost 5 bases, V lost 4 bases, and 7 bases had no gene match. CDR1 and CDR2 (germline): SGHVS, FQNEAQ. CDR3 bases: TGTGCCAGCAGCTCTCCCGGGACAGCGTATGGCTACACCTTC. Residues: CASSSPGTAYGYTF.

The CDR3 sequence: CASMARRDEAFF. CDR3 DNA sequence: TGTGCCAGCATGGCAAGGAGAGATGAAGCTTTCTTT. V and J are TRBV6-6 and TRBJ1-1; D unclear. With 7 bases removed from V and 7 bases from J, the gap between germline ends came to 13 bases. The germline V gene encodes CDR1 MNHNY and CDR2 SVGAGI (reference sequence). The CDR3 totals 12 residues.

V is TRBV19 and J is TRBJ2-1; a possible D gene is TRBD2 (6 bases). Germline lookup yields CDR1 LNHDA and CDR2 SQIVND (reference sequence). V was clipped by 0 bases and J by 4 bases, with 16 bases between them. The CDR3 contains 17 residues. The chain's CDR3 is CASSIDKTGATYNEQFF. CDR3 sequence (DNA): TGTGCCAGTAGTATAGATAAGACGGGAGCCACTTACAATGAGCAGTTCTTC.

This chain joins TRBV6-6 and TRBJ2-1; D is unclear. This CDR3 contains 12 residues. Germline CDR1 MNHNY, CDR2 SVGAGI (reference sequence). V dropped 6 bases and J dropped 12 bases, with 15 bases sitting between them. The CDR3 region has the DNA TGTGCCAGCAGATCAAATACTAACGTGCAGTTCTTC. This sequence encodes CASRSNTNVQFF.

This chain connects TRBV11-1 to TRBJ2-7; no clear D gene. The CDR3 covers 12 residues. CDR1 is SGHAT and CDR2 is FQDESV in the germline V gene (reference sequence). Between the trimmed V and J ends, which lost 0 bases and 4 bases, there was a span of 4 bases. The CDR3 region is CASSLAGYEQYF. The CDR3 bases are TGTGCCAGCAGCTTAGCCGGGTACGAGCAGTACTTC.